This TCR beta chain is drawn from a study of cytomegalovirus exposure and HLA in healthy donors. Overall study results and limits: Links to common viral pathogens appeared, in a later analysis, for several of the most significant clusters.

As concerns this clone: Its specificity is not known.

Healthy individuals who donated bone marrow served as the donors. The V gene's germline CDR1 is GTSNPN and CDR2 SVGIG (reference sequence). There are 15 residues in the CDR3. V gave up 4 bases and J gave up 6 bases, with 19 bases separating them. Amplification used 60 Vbeta primers and 13 Jbeta primers. TCRdb's table, derived via immunoSEQ multiplex PCR, lists solely in-frame clones and lacks some. The sample contains some 98,000 clones, 55% to 75% of which appear only once. The specimen was PBMCs. The sequence derives from a middle-aged man in good health and CMV-seronegative. The chain recombines TRBV30 with TRBJ2-1; maybe TRBD1 (6 bases). This chain's CDR3 is CAWIPPEGRGNEQFF. In nucleotides, the CDR3 is TGTGCCTGGATACCCCCTGAAGGCAGGGGCAATGAGCAGTTCTTC.